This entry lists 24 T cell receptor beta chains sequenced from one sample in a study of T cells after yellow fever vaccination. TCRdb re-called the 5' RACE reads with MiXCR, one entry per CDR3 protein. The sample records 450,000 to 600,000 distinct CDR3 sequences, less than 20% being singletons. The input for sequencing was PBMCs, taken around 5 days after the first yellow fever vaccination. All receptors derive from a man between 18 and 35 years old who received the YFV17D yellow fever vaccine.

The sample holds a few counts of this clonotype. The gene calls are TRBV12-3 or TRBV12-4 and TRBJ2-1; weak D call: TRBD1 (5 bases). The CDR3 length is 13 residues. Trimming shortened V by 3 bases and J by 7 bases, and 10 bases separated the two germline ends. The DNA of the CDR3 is TGTGCCAGCAGTTTTGCACAGGTAAATGAGCAGTTCTTC. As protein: CASSFAQVNEQFF.

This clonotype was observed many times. The DNA for the CDR3 is TGTGCCAGCAGCGCCATACTGGGAAGCACCCTCCACTTT. Amino acids: CASSAILGSTLHF. The chain uses TRBV9 and TRBJ1-6; D is undetermined. CDR3 length: 13 amino acids. Germline-derived CDR1 and CDR2 are SGDLS and YYNGEE. V was trimmed by 3 bases and J by 14 bases, leaving 15 bases between them.

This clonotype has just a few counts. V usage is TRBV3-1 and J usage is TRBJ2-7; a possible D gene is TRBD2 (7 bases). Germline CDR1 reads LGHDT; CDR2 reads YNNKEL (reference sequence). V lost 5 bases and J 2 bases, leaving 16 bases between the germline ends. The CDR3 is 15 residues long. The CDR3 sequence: CASSERGATTYEQYV. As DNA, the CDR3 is TGTGCCAGCAGCGAACGGGGGGCCACAACCTACGAGCAGTACGTC.

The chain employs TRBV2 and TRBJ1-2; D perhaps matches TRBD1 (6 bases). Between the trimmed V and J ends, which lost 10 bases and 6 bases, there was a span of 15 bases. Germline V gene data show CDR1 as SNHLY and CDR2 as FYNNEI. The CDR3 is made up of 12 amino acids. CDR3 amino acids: CATTGSLNGYTF. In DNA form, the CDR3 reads TGTGCCACCACAGGGAGCCTTAATGGCTACACCTTC.

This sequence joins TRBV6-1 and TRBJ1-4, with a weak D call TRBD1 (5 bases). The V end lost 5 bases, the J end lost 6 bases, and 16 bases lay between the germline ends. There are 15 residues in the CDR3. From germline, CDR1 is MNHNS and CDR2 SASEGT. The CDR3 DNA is TGTGCCAGCAGTCCCTCTGGGACCAGGGATGAAAAACTGTTTTTT. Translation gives CASSPSGTRDEKLFF.

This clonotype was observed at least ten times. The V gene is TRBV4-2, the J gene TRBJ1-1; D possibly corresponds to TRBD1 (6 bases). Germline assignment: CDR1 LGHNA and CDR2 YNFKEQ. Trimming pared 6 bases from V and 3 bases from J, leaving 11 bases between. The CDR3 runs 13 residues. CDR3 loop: CASREGDYTEAFF. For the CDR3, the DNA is TGTGCCAGCAGGGAGGGGGATTACACTGAAGCTTTCTTT.

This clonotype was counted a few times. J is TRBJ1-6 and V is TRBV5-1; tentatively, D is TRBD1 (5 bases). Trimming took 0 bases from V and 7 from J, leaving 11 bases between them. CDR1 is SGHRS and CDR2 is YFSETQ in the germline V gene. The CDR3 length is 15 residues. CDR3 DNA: TGCGCCAGCAGCTTGGAAGGCAGGGTGAATTCACCCCTCCACTTT. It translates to CASSLEGRVNSPLHF.

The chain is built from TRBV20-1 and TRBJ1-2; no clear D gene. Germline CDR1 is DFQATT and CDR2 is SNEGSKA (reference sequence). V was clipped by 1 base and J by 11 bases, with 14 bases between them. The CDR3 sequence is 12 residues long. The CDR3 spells CSARVQTGIYTF. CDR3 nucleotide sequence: TGCAGTGCTAGAGTTCAGACGGGTATATACACCTTC.

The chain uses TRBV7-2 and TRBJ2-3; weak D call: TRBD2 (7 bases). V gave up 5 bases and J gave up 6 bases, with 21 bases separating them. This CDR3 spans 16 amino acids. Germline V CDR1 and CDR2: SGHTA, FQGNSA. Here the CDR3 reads CASSPRLGGGRDTQYF. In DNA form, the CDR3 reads TGTGCCAGCAGCCCCCGACTTGGCGGGGGCCGGGATACGCAGTATTTT.

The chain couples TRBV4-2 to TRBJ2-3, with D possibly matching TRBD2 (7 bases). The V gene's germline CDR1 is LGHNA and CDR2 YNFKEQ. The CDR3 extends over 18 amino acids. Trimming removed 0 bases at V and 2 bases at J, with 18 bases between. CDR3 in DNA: TGTGCCAGCAGCCAAGAGGGAAAGGGCGGGGGCCTCACAGATACGCAGTATTTT. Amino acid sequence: CASSQEGKGGGLTDTQYF.

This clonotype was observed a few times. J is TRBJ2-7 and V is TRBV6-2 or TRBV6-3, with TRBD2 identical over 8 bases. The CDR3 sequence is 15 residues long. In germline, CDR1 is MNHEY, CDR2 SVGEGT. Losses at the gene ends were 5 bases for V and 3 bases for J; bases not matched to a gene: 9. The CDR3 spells CASSDGLAGFYEQYF. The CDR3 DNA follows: TGTGCCAGCAGTGACGGACTAGCTGGTTTCTACGAGCAGTACTTC.

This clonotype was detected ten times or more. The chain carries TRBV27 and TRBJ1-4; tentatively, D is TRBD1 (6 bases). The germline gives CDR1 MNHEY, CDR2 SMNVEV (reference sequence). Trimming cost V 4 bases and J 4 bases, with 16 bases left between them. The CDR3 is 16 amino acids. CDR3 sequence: CASSSRTTGFNEKLFF. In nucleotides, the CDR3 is TGTGCCAGCAGTTCTCGAACGACAGGATTTAATGAAAAACTGTTTTTT.

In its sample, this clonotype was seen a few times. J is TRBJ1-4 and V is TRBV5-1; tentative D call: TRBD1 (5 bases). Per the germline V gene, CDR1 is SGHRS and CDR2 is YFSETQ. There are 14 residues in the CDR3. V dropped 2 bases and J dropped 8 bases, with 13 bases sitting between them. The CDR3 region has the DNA TGCGCCAGCAGCTTTTCGACAGCTACCGAAAAACTGTTTTTT. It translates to CASSFSTATEKLFF.

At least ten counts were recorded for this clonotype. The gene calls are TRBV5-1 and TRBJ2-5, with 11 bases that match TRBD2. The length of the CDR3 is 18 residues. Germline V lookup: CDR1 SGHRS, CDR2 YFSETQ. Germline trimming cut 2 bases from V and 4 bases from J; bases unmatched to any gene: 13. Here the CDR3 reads CASSLGGLADSVGETQYF. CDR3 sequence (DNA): TGCGCCAGCAGCTTAGGGGGACTAGCGGATTCGGTTGGAGAGACCCAGTACTTC. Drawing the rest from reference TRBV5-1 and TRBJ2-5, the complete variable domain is KAGVTQTPRYLIKTRGQQVTLSCSPISGHRSVSWYQQTPGQGLQFLFEYFSETQRNKGNFPGRFSGRQFSNSRSEMNVSTLELGDSALYLCASSLGGLADSVGETQYFGPGTRLLVL.

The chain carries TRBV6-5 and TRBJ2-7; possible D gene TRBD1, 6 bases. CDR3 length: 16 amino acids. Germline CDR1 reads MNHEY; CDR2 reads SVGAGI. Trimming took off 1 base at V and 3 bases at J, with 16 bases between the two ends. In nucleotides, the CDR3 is TGTGCCAGCAGTTACTTGCTCCGGGACAAGGGCTACGAGCAGTACTTC. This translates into CASSYLLRDKGYEQYF.

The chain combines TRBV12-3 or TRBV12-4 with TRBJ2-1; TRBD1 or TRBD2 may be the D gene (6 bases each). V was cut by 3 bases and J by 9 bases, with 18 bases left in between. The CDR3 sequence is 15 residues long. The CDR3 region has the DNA TGTGCCAGCAGTTTCCGGGGCCGGGGGCGCGGTGAGCAGTTCTTC. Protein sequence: CASSFRGRGRGEQFF.

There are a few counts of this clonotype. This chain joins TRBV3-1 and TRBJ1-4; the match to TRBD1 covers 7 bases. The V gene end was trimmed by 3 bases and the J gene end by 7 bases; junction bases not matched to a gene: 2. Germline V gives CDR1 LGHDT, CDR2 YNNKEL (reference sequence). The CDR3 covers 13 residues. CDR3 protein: CASSQTGSEKLFF. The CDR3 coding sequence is TGTGCCAGCAGCCAGACAGGGAGTGAAAAACTGTTTTTT.

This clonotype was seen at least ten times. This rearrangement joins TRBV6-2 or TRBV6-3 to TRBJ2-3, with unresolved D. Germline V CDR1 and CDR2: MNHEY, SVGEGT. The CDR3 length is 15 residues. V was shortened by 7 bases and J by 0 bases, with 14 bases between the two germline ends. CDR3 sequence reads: CASTRVPVSTDTQYF. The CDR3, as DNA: TGTGCCAGCACCCGGGTACCCGTTAGCACAGATACGCAGTATTTT.

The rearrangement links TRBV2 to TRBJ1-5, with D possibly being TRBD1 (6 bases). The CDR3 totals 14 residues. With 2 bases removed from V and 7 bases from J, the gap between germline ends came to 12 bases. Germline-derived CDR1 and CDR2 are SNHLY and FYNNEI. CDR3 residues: CASSESGRGQPQHF. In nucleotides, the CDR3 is TGTGCCAGCAGTGAATCGGGCAGGGGACAGCCCCAGCATTTT.

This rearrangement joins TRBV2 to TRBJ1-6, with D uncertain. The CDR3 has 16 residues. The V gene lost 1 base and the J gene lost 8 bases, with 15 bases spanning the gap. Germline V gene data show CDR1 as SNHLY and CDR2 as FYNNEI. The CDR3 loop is CASSEEKAGVHSPLHF. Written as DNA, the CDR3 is TGTGCCAGCAGTGAAGAGAAAGCGGGCGTGCATTCACCCCTCCACTTT.

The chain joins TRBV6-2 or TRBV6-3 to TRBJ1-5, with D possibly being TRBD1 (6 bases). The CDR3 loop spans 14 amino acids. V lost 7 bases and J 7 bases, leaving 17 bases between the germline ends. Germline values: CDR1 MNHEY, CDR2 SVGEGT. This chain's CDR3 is CASTQGGREQPQHF. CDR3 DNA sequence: TGTGCCAGCACCCAAGGGGGGAGGGAGCAGCCCCAGCATTTT.

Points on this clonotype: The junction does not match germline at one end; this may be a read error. The chain's CDR3 is CASSPQRGGYHEQFF. CDR3 coding DNA: TGTGCCAGCAGCCCCCAGCGGGGGGGCTACCATGAGCAGTTCTTC. The chain joins TRBV6-1 to TRBJ2-1; TRBD2 aligns across 10 bases. In germline, CDR1 is MNHNS, CDR2 SASEGT. The CDR3 loop spans 15 amino acids.

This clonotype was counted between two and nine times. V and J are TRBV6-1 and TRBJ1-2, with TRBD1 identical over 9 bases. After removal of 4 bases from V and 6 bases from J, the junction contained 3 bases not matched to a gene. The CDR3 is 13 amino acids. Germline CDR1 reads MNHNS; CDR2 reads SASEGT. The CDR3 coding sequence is TGTGCCAGCAGTGTGAGACAGGGGGATGGCTACACCTTC. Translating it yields CASSVRQGDGYTF.

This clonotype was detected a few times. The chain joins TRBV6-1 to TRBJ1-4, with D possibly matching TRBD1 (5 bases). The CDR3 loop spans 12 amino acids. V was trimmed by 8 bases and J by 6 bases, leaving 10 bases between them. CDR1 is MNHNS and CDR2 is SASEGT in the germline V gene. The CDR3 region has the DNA TGTGCCAGCGCGGGGGAGGATGAAAAACTGTTTTTT. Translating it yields CASAGEDEKLFF.